This note documents a single T cell receptor beta chain sequence. Its antigen is currently unknown. Expressed TCRB transcripts were sequenced after all isolated RNA was converted to cDNA. The protocol was immunoSEQ multiplex PCR, while the TCRdb copy is restricted to in-frame clones and leaves out a portion. The sample consists of around 160,000 clones, about 8.1% of them appearing once. This sample was included in a study of beta chain features in type 1 diabetes. Overall study context: Patients looked much like healthy donors when it came to age, gender and cell yields. Across every sample, roughly 100 million sorted cells were examined in total.

CDR1 MDHEN and CDR2 SYDVKM come from the germline V gene. V lost 8 bases and J 10 bases, leaving 17 bases between the germline ends. The CDR3 sequence is 12 residues long. General study points: Cells expressing TCR highly could be over-represented by cDNA sequencing. Type 1 diabetes patients had moderately but significantly shorter TCRB CDR3s in all four CD4+ subsets.

Via CD45RO/CCR7/CD25/CD127/CD95/CD27, cells of the CD4+ naive, central memory, regulatory and stem cell-like memory subsets were sorted. This sequence was found in a woman between 18 and 29 years old with type 1 diabetes. Sequenced material: central memory CD4+ T cells from blood. The J gene is TRBJ1-1, the V gene TRBV28; weak D call: TRBD1 (6 bases). The chain's CDR3 is CASSDLGGVAFF. The CDR3 coding sequence is TGTGCCAGCTCCGACTTAGGGGGGGTAGCTTTCTTT.